The T cell receptor beta chain described here comes from a study of OX40 agonist ivuxolimab in advanced cancers. Study outcomes and limitations: The antigen specificity of the peripheral T cells (those that were expanded) was not determined.

From germline, CDR1 is SGDLS and CDR2 YYNGEE. The CDR3 totals 14 residues. V lost 4 bases, J lost 7 bases, and 15 bases lay in between. About this clone: Its target is not known.

Assay used: immunoSEQ multiplex PCR; TCRdb lists only in-frame clones, some missing. The sample lists some 50,000 clones, about 90% occurring once. The clonotype comes from an adult with an advanced solid tumor such as melanoma, head and neck, liver or kidney cancer. The chain has TRBV9 and TRBJ1-3; the D gene is possibly TRBD1 (5 bases). Specimen: CD4+ or CD8+ T cells sorted from blood, collected in a trial of the OX40 agonist ivuxolimab. The CDR3 DNA reads TGTGCCAGCAGCCCTAGTGGAGGGGATAACACCATATATTTT. Translating gives CASSPSGGDNTIYF.